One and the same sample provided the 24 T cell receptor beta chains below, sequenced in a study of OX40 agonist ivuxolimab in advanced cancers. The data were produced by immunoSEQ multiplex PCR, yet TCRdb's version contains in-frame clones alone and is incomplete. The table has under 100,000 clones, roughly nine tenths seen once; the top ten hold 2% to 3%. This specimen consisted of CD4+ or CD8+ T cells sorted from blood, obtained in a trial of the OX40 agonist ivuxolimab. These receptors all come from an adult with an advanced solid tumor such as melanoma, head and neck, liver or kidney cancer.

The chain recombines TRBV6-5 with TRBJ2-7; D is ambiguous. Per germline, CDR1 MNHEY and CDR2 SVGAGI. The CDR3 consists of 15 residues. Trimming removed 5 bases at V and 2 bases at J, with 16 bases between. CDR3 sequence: CASSQTNQRTYEQYF. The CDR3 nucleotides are TGTGCCAGCAGTCAAACCAACCAGCGCACCTACGAGCAGTACTTC.

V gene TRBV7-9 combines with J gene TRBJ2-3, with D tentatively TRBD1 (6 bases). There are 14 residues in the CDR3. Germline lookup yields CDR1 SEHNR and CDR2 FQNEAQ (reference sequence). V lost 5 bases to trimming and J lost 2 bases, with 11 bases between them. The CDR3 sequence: CASSGLGATDTQYF. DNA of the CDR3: TGTGCCAGCAGCGGTTTGGGGGCCACAGATACGCAGTATTTT.

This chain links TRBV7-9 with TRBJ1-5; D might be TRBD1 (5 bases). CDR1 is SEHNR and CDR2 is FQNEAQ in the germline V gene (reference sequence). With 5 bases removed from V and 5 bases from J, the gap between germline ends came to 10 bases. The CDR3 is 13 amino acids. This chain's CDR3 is CASSSSGDQPQHF. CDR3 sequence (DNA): TGTGCCAGCAGCAGTTCGGGGGATCAGCCCCAGCATTTT. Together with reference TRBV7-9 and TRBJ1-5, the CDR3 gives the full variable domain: DTGVSQNPRHKITKRGQNVTFRCDPISEHNRLYWYRQTLGQGPEFLTYFQNEAQLEKSRLLSDRFSAERPKGSFSTLEIQRTEQGDSAMYLCASSSSGDQPQHFGDGTRLSIL.

This CDR3 is CASSQGVGGRGADTQYF. The CDR3 bases are TGTGCCAGCAGCCAAGGGGTCGGCGGGAGAGGGGCAGATACGCAGTATTTT. This chain uses TRBV7-2 with TRBJ2-3, with 7 bases identical to TRBD2. The CDR3 loop spans 17 amino acids. The germline gives CDR1 SGHTA, CDR2 FQGNSA. V was clipped by 5 bases and J by 4 bases; unmatched bases: 15.

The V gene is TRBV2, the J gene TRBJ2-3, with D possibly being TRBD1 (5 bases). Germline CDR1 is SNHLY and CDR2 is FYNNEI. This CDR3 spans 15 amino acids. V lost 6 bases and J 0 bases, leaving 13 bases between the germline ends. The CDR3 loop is CASRAAGLSTDTQYF. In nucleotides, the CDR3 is TGTGCCAGCAGGGCAGCAGGGCTGAGCACAGATACGCAGTATTTT. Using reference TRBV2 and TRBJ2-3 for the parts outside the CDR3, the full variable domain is EPEVTQTPSHQVTQMGQEVILRCVPISNHLYFYWYRQILGQKVEFLVSFYNNEISEKSEIFDDQFSVERPDGSNFTLKIRSTKLEDSAMYFCASRAAGLSTDTQYFGPGTRLTVL.

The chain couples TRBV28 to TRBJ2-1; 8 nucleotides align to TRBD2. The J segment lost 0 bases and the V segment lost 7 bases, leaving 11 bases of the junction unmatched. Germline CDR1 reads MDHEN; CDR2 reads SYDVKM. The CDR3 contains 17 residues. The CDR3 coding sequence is TGTGCCAGCACCTCCTCGGGGGGGGTAAGCTCCTACAATGAGCAGTTCTTC. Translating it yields CASTSSGGVSSYNEQFF.

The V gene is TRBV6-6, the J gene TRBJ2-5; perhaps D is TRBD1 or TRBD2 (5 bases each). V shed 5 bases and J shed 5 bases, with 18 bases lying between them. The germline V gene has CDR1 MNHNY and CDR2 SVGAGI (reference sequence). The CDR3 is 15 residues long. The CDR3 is CASSTGPPRGETQYF. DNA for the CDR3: TGTGCCAGCAGTACCGGGCCTCCCCGGGGCGAGACCCAGTACTTC.

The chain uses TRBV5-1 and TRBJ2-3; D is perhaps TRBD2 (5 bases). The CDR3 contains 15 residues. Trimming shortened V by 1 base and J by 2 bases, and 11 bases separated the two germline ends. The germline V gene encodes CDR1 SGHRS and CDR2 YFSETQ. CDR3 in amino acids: CASSLLRESTDTQYF. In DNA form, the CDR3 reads TGCGCCAGCAGCTTGTTGAGGGAATCCACAGATACGCAGTATTTT.

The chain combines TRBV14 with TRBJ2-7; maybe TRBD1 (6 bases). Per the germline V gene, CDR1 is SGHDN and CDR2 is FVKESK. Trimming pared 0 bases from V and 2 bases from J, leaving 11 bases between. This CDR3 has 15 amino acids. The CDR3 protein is CASSQDLGGAYEQYF. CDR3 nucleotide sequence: TGTGCCAGCAGCCAAGATTTAGGGGGAGCCTACGAGCAGTACTTC.

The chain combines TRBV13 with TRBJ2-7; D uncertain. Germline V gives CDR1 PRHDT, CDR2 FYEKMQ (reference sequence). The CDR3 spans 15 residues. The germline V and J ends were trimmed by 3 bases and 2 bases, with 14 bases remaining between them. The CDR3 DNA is TGTGCCAGCAGCTTCTTCGCACTTTCTCCCTACGAGCAGTACTTC. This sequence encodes CASSFFALSPYEQYF.

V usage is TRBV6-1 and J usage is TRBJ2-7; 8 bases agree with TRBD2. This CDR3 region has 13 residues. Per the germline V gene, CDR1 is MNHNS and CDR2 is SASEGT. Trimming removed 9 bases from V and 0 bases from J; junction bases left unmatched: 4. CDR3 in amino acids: CASSGTSSYEQYF. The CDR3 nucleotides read TGTGCCAGTTCCGGGACTAGCTCCTACGAGCAGTACTTC.

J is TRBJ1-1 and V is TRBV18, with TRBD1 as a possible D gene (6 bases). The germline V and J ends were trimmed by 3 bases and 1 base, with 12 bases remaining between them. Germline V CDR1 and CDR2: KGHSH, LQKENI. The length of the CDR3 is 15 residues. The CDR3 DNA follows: TGTGCCAGCTCACCGAAGACAGGTCCGAACACTGAAGCTTTCTTT. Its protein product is CASSPKTGPNTEAFF.

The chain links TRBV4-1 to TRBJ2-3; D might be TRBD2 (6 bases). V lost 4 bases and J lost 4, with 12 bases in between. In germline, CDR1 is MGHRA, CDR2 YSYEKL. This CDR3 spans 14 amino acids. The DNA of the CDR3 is TGCGCCAGCAGCCTAGACACGGGAGCAGATACGCAGTATTTT. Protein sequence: CASSLDTGADTQYF.

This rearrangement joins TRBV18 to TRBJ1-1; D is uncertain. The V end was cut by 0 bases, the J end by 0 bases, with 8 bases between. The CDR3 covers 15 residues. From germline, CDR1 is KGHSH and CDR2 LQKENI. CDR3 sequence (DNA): TGTGCCAGCTCACCACCAAAGACGATGAACACTGAAGCTTTCTTT. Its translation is CASSPPKTMNTEAFF.

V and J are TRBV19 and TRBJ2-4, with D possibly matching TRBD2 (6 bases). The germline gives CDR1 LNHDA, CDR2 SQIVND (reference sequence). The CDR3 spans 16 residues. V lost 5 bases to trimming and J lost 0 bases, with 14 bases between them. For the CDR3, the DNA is TGTGCCAGTAGTCCGGGGACTGCCATAGCCAAAAACATTCAGTACTTC. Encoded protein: CASSPGTAIAKNIQYF.

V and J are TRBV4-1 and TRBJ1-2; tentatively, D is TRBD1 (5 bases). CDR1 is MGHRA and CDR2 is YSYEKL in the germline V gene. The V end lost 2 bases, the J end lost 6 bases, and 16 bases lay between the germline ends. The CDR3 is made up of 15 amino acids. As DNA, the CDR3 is TGCGCCAGCAGCCAATCGAGGCGGGGGTTGGATGGCTACACCTTC. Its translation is CASSQSRRGLDGYTF.

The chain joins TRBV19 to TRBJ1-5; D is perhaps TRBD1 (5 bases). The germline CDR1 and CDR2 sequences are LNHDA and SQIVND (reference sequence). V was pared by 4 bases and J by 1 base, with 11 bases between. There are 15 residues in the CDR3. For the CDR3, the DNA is TGTGCCAGTAGTACCAACAGGTTAAGCAATCAGCCCCAGCATTTT. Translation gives CASSTNRLSNQPQHF.

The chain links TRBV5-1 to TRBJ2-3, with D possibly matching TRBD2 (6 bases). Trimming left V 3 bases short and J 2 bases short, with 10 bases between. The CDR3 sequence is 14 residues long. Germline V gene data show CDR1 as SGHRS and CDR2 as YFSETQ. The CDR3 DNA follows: TGCGCCAGCAGCTCGGGACTTGTCACAGATACGCAGTATTTT. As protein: CASSSGLVTDTQYF.

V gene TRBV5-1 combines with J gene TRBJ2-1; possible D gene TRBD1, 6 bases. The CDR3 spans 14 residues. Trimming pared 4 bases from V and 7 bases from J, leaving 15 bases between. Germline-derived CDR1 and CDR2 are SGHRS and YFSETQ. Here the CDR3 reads CASSRSGVENEQFF. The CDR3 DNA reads TGCGCCAGCAGCAGATCAGGGGTCGAAAATGAGCAGTTCTTC.

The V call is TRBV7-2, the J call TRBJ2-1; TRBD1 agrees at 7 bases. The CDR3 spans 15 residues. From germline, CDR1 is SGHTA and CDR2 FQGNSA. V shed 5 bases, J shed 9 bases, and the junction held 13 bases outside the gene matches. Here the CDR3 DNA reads TGTGCCAGCAGCCCTGGGCAGGGGGTATTTGGTGAGCAGTTCTTC. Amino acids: CASSPGQGVFGEQFF.

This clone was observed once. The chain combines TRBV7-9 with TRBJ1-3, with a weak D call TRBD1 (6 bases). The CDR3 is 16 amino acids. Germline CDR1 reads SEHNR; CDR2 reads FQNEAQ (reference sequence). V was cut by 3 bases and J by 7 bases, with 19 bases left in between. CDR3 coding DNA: TGTGCCAGCAGCTTTGCGGGGGCGCGAGGGAGGAACACCATATATTTT. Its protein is CASSFAGARGRNTIYF.

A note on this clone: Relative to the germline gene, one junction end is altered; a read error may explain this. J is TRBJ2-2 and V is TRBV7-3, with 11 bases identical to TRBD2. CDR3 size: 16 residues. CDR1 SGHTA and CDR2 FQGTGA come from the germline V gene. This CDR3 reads CASSIGGLAEPGELFF. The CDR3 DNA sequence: TGTGCCAGCAGCATTGGGGGACTAGCGGAACCCGGAGAGCTGTTTTTT.

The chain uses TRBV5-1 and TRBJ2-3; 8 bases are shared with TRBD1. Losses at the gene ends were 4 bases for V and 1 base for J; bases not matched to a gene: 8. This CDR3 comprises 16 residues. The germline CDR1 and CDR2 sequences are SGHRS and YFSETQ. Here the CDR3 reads CASSQDGQGGTDTQYF. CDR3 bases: TGCGCCAGCAGCCAAGACGGACAGGGAGGCACAGATACGCAGTATTTT. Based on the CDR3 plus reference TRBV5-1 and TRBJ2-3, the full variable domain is KAGVTQTPRYLIKTRGQQVTLSCSPISGHRSVSWYQQTPGQGLQFLFEYFSETQRNKGNFPGRFSGRQFSNSRSEMNVSTLELGDSALYLCASSQDGQGGTDTQYFGPGTRLTVL.

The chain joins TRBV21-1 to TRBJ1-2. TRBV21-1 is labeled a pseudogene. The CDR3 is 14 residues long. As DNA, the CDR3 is TGTGCCAGCAGCAACCGGGGGGCGCGGACCGGCTACACCTTC. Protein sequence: CASSNRGARTGYTF.